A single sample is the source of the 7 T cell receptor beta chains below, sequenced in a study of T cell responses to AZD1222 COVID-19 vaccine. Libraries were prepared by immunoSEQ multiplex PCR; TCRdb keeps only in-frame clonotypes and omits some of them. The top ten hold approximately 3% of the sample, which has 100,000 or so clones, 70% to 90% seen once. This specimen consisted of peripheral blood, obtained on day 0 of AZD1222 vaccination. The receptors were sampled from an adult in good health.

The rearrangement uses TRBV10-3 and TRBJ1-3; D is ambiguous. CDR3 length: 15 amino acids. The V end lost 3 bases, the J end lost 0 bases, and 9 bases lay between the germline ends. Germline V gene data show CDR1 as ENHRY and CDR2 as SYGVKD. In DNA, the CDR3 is TGTGCCATCAGTGACGGTGGGAGCTCTGGAAACACCATATATTTT. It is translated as CAISDGGSSGNTIYF.

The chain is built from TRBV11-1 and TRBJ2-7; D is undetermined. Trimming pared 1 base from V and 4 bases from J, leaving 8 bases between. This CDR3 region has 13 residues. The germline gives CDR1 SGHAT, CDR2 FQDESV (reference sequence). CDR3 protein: CASSLVPVYEQYV. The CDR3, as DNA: TGTGCCAGCAGCTTAGTCCCAGTGTACGAGCAGTACGTC.

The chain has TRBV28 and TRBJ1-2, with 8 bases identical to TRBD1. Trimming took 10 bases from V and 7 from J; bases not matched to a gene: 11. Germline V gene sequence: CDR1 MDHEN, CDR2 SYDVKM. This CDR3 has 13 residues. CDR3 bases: TGTGCCATCGAAGACAGGGGTGGTGGTGGCTACACCTTC. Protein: CAIEDRGGGGYTF.

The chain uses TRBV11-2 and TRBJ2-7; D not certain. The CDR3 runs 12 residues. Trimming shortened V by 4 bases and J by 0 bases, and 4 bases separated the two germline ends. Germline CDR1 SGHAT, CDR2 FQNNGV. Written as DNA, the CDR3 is TGTGCCAGCAGCTCGAACTCCTACGAGCAGTACGTC. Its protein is CASSSNSYEQYV.

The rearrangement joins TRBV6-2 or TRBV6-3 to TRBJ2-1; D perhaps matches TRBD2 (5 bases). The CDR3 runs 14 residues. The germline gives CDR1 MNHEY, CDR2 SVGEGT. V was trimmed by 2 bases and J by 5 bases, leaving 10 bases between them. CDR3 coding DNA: TGTGCCAGCAGTTACCGGGGATCAGACAATGAGCAGTTCTTC. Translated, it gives CASSYRGSDNEQFF.

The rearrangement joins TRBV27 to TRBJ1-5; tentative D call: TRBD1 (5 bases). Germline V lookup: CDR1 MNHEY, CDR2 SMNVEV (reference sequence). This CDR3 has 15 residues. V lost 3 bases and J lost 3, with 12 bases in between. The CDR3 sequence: CASSFSGGSNQPQHF. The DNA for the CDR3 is TGTGCCAGCAGTTTCAGTGGGGGTTCCAATCAGCCCCAGCATTTT.

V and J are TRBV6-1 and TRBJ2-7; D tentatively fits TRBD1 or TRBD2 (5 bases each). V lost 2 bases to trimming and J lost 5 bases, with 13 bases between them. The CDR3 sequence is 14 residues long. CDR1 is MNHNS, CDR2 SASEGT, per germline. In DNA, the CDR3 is TGTGCCAGCAGTGAAAGGGCAGGGACCCACGAGCAGTACTTC. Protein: CASSERAGTHEQYF.